The next 9 T cell receptor beta chains were all read from a single sample in a study of lymphopenia after photon versus proton radiotherapy. Libraries were prepared by immunoSEQ multiplex PCR; TCRdb keeps only in-frame clonotypes and omits some of them. The data show roughly 8,300 clones, about 91% seen once. Here the sequenced sample was peripheral blood, taken from a patient treated with photon-based radiotherapy. These receptors all stem from a man older than 75 with cholangiocarcinoma.

This clone was seen once. The rearrangement links TRBV19 to TRBJ2-7; TRBD2 is a possible D gene (5 bases). In germline, CDR1 is LNHDA, CDR2 SQIVND (reference sequence). The V end was cut by 5 bases, the J end by 0 bases, with 17 bases between. This CDR3 contains 16 residues. CDR3 in amino acids: CASSRGPSAISYEQYF. CDR3 sequence (DNA): TGTGCCAGTAGTCGAGGGCCGTCGGCCATCTCCTACGAGCAGTACTTC.

The chain has TRBV29-1 and TRBJ2-7, with a possible D match to TRBD1 (5 bases). The CDR3 is 12 amino acids. CDR1 and CDR2 from the germline V gene are SQVTM and ANQGSEA. V lost 5 bases and J lost 6, with 14 bases in between. In DNA, the CDR3 is TGCAGCGTTTCCTCCAGGGCTTCCGAGCAGTACTTC. Its translation is CSVSSRASEQYF.

The CDR3 spells CASSVKEGYGYTF. In DNA, the CDR3 is TGCGCCAGCAGCGTGAAGGAGGGTTATGGCTACACCTTC. The gene calls are TRBV5-1 and TRBJ1-2; D ambiguous. CDR1 is SGHRS, CDR2 YFSETQ, per germline. Trimming took 4 bases from V and 5 from J, leaving 12 bases between them. The CDR3 has 13 residues.

The chain employs TRBV11-2 and TRBJ1-1, with 7 bases fitting TRBD1. CDR3 length equals 15 residues. Germline loops: CDR1 SGHAT, CDR2 FQNNGV. V was clipped by 5 bases and J by 1 base; unmatched bases: 7. The CDR3 coding sequence is TGTGCCAGCAGCACTCTTCGACAGGGGAACACTGAAGCTTTCTTT. Protein: CASSTLRQGNTEAFF.

This rearrangement joins TRBV28 to TRBJ1-4, with TRBD1 as a possible D gene (6 bases). V shed 3 bases and J shed 8 bases, with 16 bases lying between them. The CDR3 extends over 15 amino acids. The germline V gene encodes CDR1 MDHEN and CDR2 SYDVKM. CDR3 loop: CASSFIQGQEEKLFF. The CDR3 DNA reads TGTGCCAGCAGTTTTATACAGGGCCAGGAGGAAAAACTGTTTTTT.

This sequence joins TRBV6-1 and TRBJ1-1; D is uncertain. The CDR3 spans 14 residues. Trimming stripped 3 bases from V and 4 bases from J, with 12 bases between. Germline-derived CDR1 and CDR2 are MNHNS and SASEGT. In DNA, the CDR3 is TGTGCCAGCAGTGATACCCGCGGGTCCACTGAAGCTTTCTTT. This translates into CASSDTRGSTEAFF.

This sequence joins TRBV6-1 and TRBJ2-5, with 8 bases fitting TRBD2. The CDR3 has 16 residues. The V gene end was trimmed by 2 bases and the J gene end by 5 bases; junction bases not matched to a gene: 10. Germline V lookup: CDR1 MNHNS, CDR2 SASEGT. CDR3 amino acids: CASSENSGGGRETQYF. DNA of the CDR3: TGTGCCAGCAGTGAAAATAGTGGCGGGGGGAGGGAGACCCAGTACTTC.

The chain combines TRBV5-1 with TRBJ2-7; 10 bases are a match to TRBD1. The trim removed 3 bases at V and 2 bases at J, leaving 2 bases unmatched. Germline CDR1 reads SGHRS; CDR2 reads YFSETQ. CDR3 length: 14 residues. CDR3 sequence (DNA): TGCGCCAGCAGCTCCGGACAGGGGGCCTACGAGCAGTACTTC. Translation: CASSSGQGAYEQYF.

This rearrangement joins TRBV11-2 to TRBJ1-2, with 8 bases matching TRBD1. The CDR3 has 19 amino acids. The junction had 21 bases not matched to a gene; V was cut back by 5 bases and J by 4 bases. CDR1 SGHAT and CDR2 FQNNGV come from the germline V gene. Here the CDR3 reads CASSPPLDWDRRFLYGYTF. CDR3 in DNA: TGTGCCAGCAGCCCACCTTTGGATTGGGACAGGAGATTTCTCTATGGCTACACCTTC. Full variable domain (rest looked up from reference TRBV11-2 and TRBJ1-2): EAGVAQSPRYKIIEKRQSVAFWCNPISGHATLYWYQQILGQGPKLLIQFQNNGVVDDSQLPKDRFSAERLKGVDSTLKIQPAKLEDSAVYLCASSPPLDWDRRFLYGYTFGSGTRLTVV.